Shown below are 4 T cell receptor beta chains from a single sample sequenced in a study of cytomegalovirus exposure and HLA in healthy donors. The PCR employed 60 Vbeta primers together with 13 Jbeta primers. Measured with immunoSEQ multiplex PCR; TCRdb has only the in-frame clones, and not every one. Of around 210,000 clones in the sample, around 84% are singletons; the top ten hold around 0.23%. Sequencing used PBMCs. Every receptor here comes from a girl aged 2 to 10 in good health and CMV-seronegative.

The chain employs TRBV10-3 and TRBJ2-5, with 8 bases that match TRBD2. The trim removed 10 bases at V and 5 bases at J, leaving 9 bases unmatched. The CDR3 has 13 residues. Per the germline V gene, CDR1 is ENHRY and CDR2 is SYGVKD. CDR3 region: CATRAASGETQYF. The DNA for the CDR3 is TGTGCCACTCGGGCGGCTAGCGGGGAGACCCAGTACTTC.

V usage is TRBV25-1 and J usage is TRBJ2-3; the match to TRBD2 covers 7 bases. CDR1 MGHDK and CDR2 SYGVNS come from the germline V gene. V shed 6 bases and J 0 bases; nucleotides not matched to a gene: 3. This CDR3 contains 14 residues. The chain's CDR3 is CASRRAGSTDTQYF. In DNA, the CDR3 is TGTGCCAGCAGGAGAGCGGGAAGCACAGATACGCAGTATTTT.

The chain joins TRBV29-1 to TRBJ2-5, with a weak D call TRBD2 (6 bases). Between the trimmed V and J ends, which lost 4 bases and 5 bases, there was a span of 14 bases. CDR1 and CDR2 (germline): SQVTM, ANQGSEA. The CDR3 is 13 amino acids. CDR3 protein: CSVALGRGETQYF. In DNA form, the CDR3 reads TGCAGCGTTGCGCTGGGCCGGGGGGAGACCCAGTACTTC.

The chain employs TRBV11-1 and TRBJ2-1; 9 bases are a match to TRBD1. Per germline, CDR1 SGHAT and CDR2 FQDESV (reference sequence). The CDR3 loop spans 15 amino acids. Unmatched junction bases numbered 4, after V lost 5 bases and J lost 2 bases. CDR3 in DNA: TGTGCCAGCAGCCCCGGGACAGGGACCTACAATGAGCAGTTCTTC. It specifies CASSPGTGTYNEQFF.